The 8 T cell receptor beta chains listed next were all sequenced from one sample in a study of blood T cell repertoires in COVID-19 (dated by TCRdb to about 2020). The library was prepared using the immunoSEQ multiplex PCR assay. TCRdb re-hosts the immuneACCESS table, in-frame sequences only. Its copies lack some clones; in the studies checked, an unresolved V gene accounts for under half of them, and the cause for the rest is not known. This sample gives some 350,000 clones in total; over 75% of them show up just once. The ten largest clonotypes hold approximately 1% of the sample. Input material: PBMCs or T cells enriched from blood (not recorded which). These receptors were collected from a man younger than 35 who had recovered from COVID-19.

The chain joins TRBV6-2 or TRBV6-3 to TRBJ2-5; tentative D call: TRBD1 (6 bases). CDR1 and CDR2 (germline): MNHEY, SVGEGT. The CDR3 is 16 amino acids. The V gene lost 5 bases and the J gene lost 0 bases, with 16 bases spanning the gap. CDR3 region: CASSSIRTEYQETQYF. The DNA of the CDR3 is TGTGCCAGCAGTAGTATACGGACAGAGTACCAAGAGACCCAGTACTTC.

The V call is TRBV29-1, the J call TRBJ2-5; 9 nucleotides agree with TRBD1. The CDR3 covers 13 residues. Germline lookup yields CDR1 SQVTM and CDR2 ANQGSEA. Trimming removed 6 bases from V and 2 bases from J; junction bases left unmatched: 4. The CDR3 loop reads CSVNRGRQETQYF. CDR3 in DNA: TGCAGCGTAAACAGGGGGCGACAAGAGACCCAGTACTTC.

This chain connects TRBV6-5 to TRBJ2-3, with D possibly being TRBD2 (6 bases). Germline CDR1 MNHEY, CDR2 SVGAGI. V lost 2 bases to trimming and J lost 5 bases, with 11 bases between them. The CDR3 runs to 14 residues. The CDR3 nucleotides are TGTGCCAGCAGTTACGGGTTTAGCGGAGATACGCAGTATTTT. Its protein is CASSYGFSGDTQYF.

The chain joins TRBV5-4 to TRBJ2-3; 9 bases fit TRBD2. CDR3 length equals 15 residues. Looked up from germline, CDR1 is SGHNT and CDR2 is YYREEE (reference sequence). The DNA of the CDR3 is TGTGCGACCTCTAAAGGAGGCGGGGGGGCAGATACGCAGTATTTT. Its translation is CATSKGGGGADTQYF.

V is TRBV11-3 and J is TRBJ1-6; tentative D call: TRBD1 (6 bases). Trimming stripped 1 base from V and 7 bases from J, with 8 bases between. The CDR3 totals 14 residues. Germline lookup yields CDR1 SGHNT and CDR2 YENEEA. The chain's CDR3 is CASSLGQGNSPLHF. CDR3 sequence (DNA): TGTGCCAGCAGCTTAGGGCAGGGGAATTCACCCCTCCACTTT.

J is TRBJ1-1 and V is TRBV7-8; D is unclear. Trimming shortened V by 8 bases and J by 0 bases, and 10 bases separated the two germline ends. This CDR3 spans 13 amino acids. Germline V lookup: CDR1 SGHVS, CDR2 FQNEAQ. For the CDR3, the DNA is TGTGCCAGCCTACAGTTCATGAACACTGAAGCTTTCTTT. Protein: CASLQFMNTEAFF.

This CDR3 is CASRYGGNQPQHF. The CDR3 DNA follows: TGTGCCAGCAGGTACGGGGGAAATCAGCCCCAGCATTTT. The chain uses TRBV2 and TRBJ1-5; perhaps TRBD1 as D (5 bases). The CDR3 extends over 13 amino acids. V dropped 6 bases and J dropped 4 bases, with 10 bases sitting between them. CDR1 and CDR2 (germline): SNHLY, FYNNEI.

This clone occurred once. The DNA for the CDR3 is TGTGCCAGCAGTTACTCGGCAACGGGAATCGTCTACGAGCAGTACTTC. Translated: CASSYSATGIVYEQYF. V gene TRBV6-5 combines with J gene TRBJ2-7; a possible D gene is TRBD2 (5 bases). V gave up 0 bases and J gave up 3 bases, with 15 bases separating them. Germline CDR1 and CDR2: MNHEY and SVGAGI. The CDR3 consists of 16 residues.